This T cell receptor (beta chain) was sequenced for a study of blood T cell repertoires in COVID-19. The germline V gene has CDR1 SGHRS and CDR2 YFSETQ. V shed 0 bases and J 5 bases; nucleotides not matched to a gene: 7. There are 16 residues in the CDR3. Profiling relied on immunoSEQ multiplex PCR, and the TCRdb table lists in-frame clones only, not all of them. The sample holds 250,000 to 350,000 clones, over 80% seen once. The TCR originated in a woman aged 50 to 60 with COVID-19, enrolled during active disease. The chain employs TRBV5-1 and TRBJ2-1; TRBD2 agrees at 8 bases. The sample taken for sequencing was peripheral blood. The CDR3 DNA reads as TGCGCCAGCAGCTTGGCCAGACTAGCGAGAAACAATGAGCAGTTCTTC. Encoded protein: CASSLARLARNNEQFF.